A selection of T cell receptor beta chains follows, all from one sample in a study of metastatic and nonmetastatic thyroid tumors. TCRdb ran MiXCR on the PCR reads. The table shows some 24,000 clones, with roughly 21% occurring only once. The sample consisted of blood. The receptors originated from a male donor with papillary thyroid cancer or a benign thyroid nodule (not recorded which). Some clones in this sample may be carry-over from other donors' samples. The CDR3 runs from the conserved cysteine through the conserved F or W. Each record gives: CDR3 DNA, CDR3 protein, clone size, J gene, V gene, D gene. The D gene is left open where the match is weak. Size values are once, few and many counts, or a class for expanded clones, and some rows have none.

DNA: TGTGCCAGTAGTGACGACAGGGGAGGAACTGAAGCTTTCTTT
CDR3: CASSDDRGGTEAFF
size: medium-sized
J: TRBJ1-1
V: TRBV19
D: TRBD1

DNA: TGTGCCAGCCACGCCCGAGGGGCCAACGTCCTGACTTTC
CDR3: CASHARGANVLTF
size: many
J: TRBJ2-6
V: TRBV12-3/TRBV12-4
D: NA

DNA: TGTGCCAGCAGCTTAATGCTCGGGGTCGGGGGTGAGCAGTTCTTC
CDR3: CASSLMLGVGGEQFF
size: many
J: TRBJ2-1
V: TRBV7-9
D: NA

DNA: TGCAGTGCTAGAGCCCCACCGTCCTACGAGCAGTACTTC
CDR3: CSARAPPSYEQYF
size: NA
J: TRBJ2-7
V: TRBV20-1
D: NA

DNA: TGTGCCAGCACCCAGGGGAGTGTAACTGAAGCTTTCTTT
CDR3: CASTQGSVTEAFF
size: NA
J: TRBJ1-1
V: TRBV7-8
D: NA

DNA: TGTGCCAGCAGCCCCGGGACAGGGAGGGCCCAGTACTTC
CDR3: CASSPGTGRAQYF
size: many
J: TRBJ2-5
V: TRBV14
D: TRBD1

DNA: TGTGCCAGTAGTATACTCAGCCGTGGGAACACTGAAGCTTTCTTT
CDR3: CASSILSRGNTEAFF
size: medium-sized
J: TRBJ1-1
V: TRBV19
D: NA

DNA: TGCGCCAGCAGTGACGACGCAGGGGAGGGCCAGCCCCAGCATTTT
CDR3: CASSDDAGEGQPQHF
size: many
J: TRBJ1-5
V: TRBV10-1
D: NA

DNA: TGTGCCATCGGGACAGGGGCGAAAGAGTTCACAGATACGCAGTATTTT
CDR3: CAIGTGAKEFTDTQYF
size: few
J: TRBJ2-3
V: TRBV10-3
D: TRBD1

DNA: TGCGCCAGCAGCCTCGGTGGGGCGGGTGCAGATACGCAGTATTTT
CDR3: CASSLGGAGADTQYF
size: many
J: TRBJ2-3
V: TRBV4-3
D: NA

DNA: TGTGCCAGCAGTCCTGAGCCTTGGTGCAATCAGCCCCAGCATTTT
CDR3: CASSPEPWCNQPQHF
size: NA
J: TRBJ1-5
V: TRBV6-4
D: NA

DNA: TGCGCCAGCAGCTTGGCGCGCGGGGAAGGGGAGACCCAGTACTTC
CDR3: CASSLARGEGETQYF
size: many
J: TRBJ2-5
V: TRBV5-1
D: NA

DNA: TGTGCCAGCAGCCCCATTCTCCCCCAGGGATCTGGGGCCAACGTCCTGACTTTC
CDR3: CASSPILPQGSGANVLTF
size: many
J: TRBJ2-6
V: TRBV7-6
D: NA

DNA: TGTGCCAGCAGCCAAGGGCAGACTAATTCACCCCTCCACTTT
CDR3: CASSQGQTNSPLHF
size: medium-sized
J: TRBJ1-6
V: TRBV4-2
D: NA

DNA: TGCAGTGCTAGAGAGGCCAGGGCCTACGAGCAGTACTTC
CDR3: CSAREARAYEQYF
size: many
J: TRBJ2-7
V: TRBV20-1
D: NA

DNA: TGTGCCAGCAGCCCTACCTCCGGGAGCTCCTACAATGAGCAGTTCTTC
CDR3: CASSPTSGSSYNEQFF
size: NA
J: TRBJ2-1
V: TRBV6-1
D: NA

DNA: TGTGCCAGCACCCAAGGGTGTGGGCCTCCGAGCTCTGGGGCCAACGTCCTTACTTTC
CDR3: CASTQGCGPPSSGANVLTF
size: NA
J: TRBJ2-6
V: TRBV6-2/TRBV6-3
D: NA

DNA: TGCGCCAGCAGCTTAATAGGACTAGCCAGCACAGATACGCAGTATTTT
CDR3: CASSLIGLASTDTQYF
size: NA
J: TRBJ2-3
V: TRBV5-1
D: TRBD2

DNA: TGTGCCAGCAGACTTAGCGGGAGATGGAGGAAAGAGACCCAGTACTTC
CDR3: CASRLSGRWRKETQYF
size: many
J: TRBJ2-5
V: TRBV7-9
D: TRBD2

DNA: TGCAGTGCTCTTTTAGCCGAGCAGTTCTTC
CDR3: CSALLAEQFF
size: many
J: TRBJ2-1
V: TRBV20-1
D: NA

DNA: TGTGCCAGCAGTTTAATGGGGGCGCGTTCACCCCTCCACTTT
CDR3: CASSLMGARSPLHF
size: few
J: TRBJ1-6
V: TRBV12-3/TRBV12-4
D: NA

DNA: TGTGCCAGCAGCAGCGCCGGGACAGTATTCACCGTGGAGCTGTTTTTT
CDR3: CASSSAGTVFTVELFF
size: few
J: TRBJ2-2
V: TRBV28
D: TRBD1

DNA: TGTGCCAGCAGTTCCGACAGGGGTAGGGAAAAACTGTTTTTT
CDR3: CASSSDRGREKLFF
size: many
J: TRBJ1-4
V: TRBV6-1
D: TRBD1

DNA: TGCGCCAGCAGCTTGGACGGGGCCAATAATTCACCCCTCCACTTT
CDR3: CASSLDGANNSPLHF
size: NA
J: TRBJ1-6
V: TRBV5-1
D: NA

DNA: TGCAGTGCTAGAGGTTTTTTGGCGGGAGTAGGCGAGCAGTACTTC
CDR3: CSARGFLAGVGEQYF
size: NA
J: TRBJ2-7
V: TRBV20-1
D: TRBD2

DNA: TGCAGTGCTAGACTTTTAGCGTGGGATATTGGGGACAATGAGCAGTTCTTC
CDR3: CSARLLAWDIGDNEQFF
size: medium-sized
J: TRBJ2-1
V: TRBV20-1
D: NA

DNA: TGTGCCAGATGGAGTACAGGGCACCCCTCACCTAACTATGGCTACACCTTC
CDR3: CARWSTGHPSPNYGYTF
size: NA
J: TRBJ1-2
V: TRBV27
D: NA

DNA: TGTGCCAGCTCCTCAGGAGGGGACAGATACAATGAGCAGTTCTTC
CDR3: CASSSGGDRYNEQFF
size: NA
J: TRBJ2-1
V: TRBV18
D: NA

DNA: TGTGCCAGCAGGCCCGCGGGTGTTAGCTCCTACAATGAGCAGTTCTTC
CDR3: CASRPAGVSSYNEQFF
size: NA
J: TRBJ2-1
V: TRBV11-2
D: NA

DNA: TGTGCCACCAGCAGCCCCCGGGACGGTTCCTACGAGCAGTACTTC
CDR3: CATSSPRDGSYEQYF
size: many
J: TRBJ2-7
V: TRBV15
D: NA

DNA: TGTGCCATCAGTGAGTCGAGGTCCGGGACTGAAGCTTTCTTT
CDR3: CAISESRSGTEAFF
size: many
J: TRBJ1-1
V: TRBV10-3
D: NA

DNA: TGCAGTGCTAGGGTTACAGGGGGAAGGTCCTATAATTCACCCCTCCACTTT
CDR3: CSARVTGGRSYNSPLHF
size: many
J: TRBJ1-6
V: TRBV20-1
D: TRBD1

DNA: TGTGCCAGCTCAACACTCGCGGGGGTCAACTCATACGAGCAGTACTTC
CDR3: CASSTLAGVNSYEQYF
size: NA
J: TRBJ2-7
V: TRBV18
D: TRBD2

DNA: TGTGCCAGCAGTCCGGGACCGTATGGCTACACCTTC
CDR3: CASSPGPYGYTF
size: NA
J: TRBJ1-2
V: TRBV6-1
D: NA

DNA: TGTGCCAGCAGTACCCTAGCGGGAGAAGGGGAGACCCAGTACTTC
CDR3: CASSTLAGEGETQYF
size: few
J: TRBJ2-5
V: TRBV12-3/TRBV12-4
D: TRBD2

DNA: TGTGCCAGCAGCTCCTGGGGCCGAGGAACAGATACGCAGTATTTT
CDR3: CASSSWGRGTDTQYF
size: few
J: TRBJ2-3
V: TRBV11-1
D: NA

DNA: TGCAGTGCTAGAGATTCCAGACTCCAAGAGACCCAGTACTTC
CDR3: CSARDSRLQETQYF
size: many
J: TRBJ2-5
V: TRBV20-1
D: NA

DNA: TGTGCCAGCAGTGACGGTGAGGGGTCTGAAGCTTTCTTT
CDR3: CASSDGEGSEAFF
size: many
J: TRBJ1-1
V: TRBV6-4
D: NA

DNA: TGCGCCAGCAGTCAACCGGGACAGAGAACCGAGCAGTACTTC
CDR3: CASSQPGQRTEQYF
size: medium-sized
J: TRBJ2-7
V: TRBV4-1
D: TRBD1

DNA: TGTGCCAGCAGTGAAAGACTGTCTGGGGCCAACGTCCTGACTTTC
CDR3: CASSERLSGANVLTF
size: medium-sized
J: TRBJ2-6
V: TRBV6-1
D: NA

DNA: TGTGCCAGTAGTATAGAAGGACAGGGGGTACAAGCTTTCTTT
CDR3: CASSIEGQGVQAFF
size: many
J: TRBJ1-1
V: TRBV19
D: TRBD1

DNA: TGCAGTGCTAGAGCTGGGCAGGGGGCGGTCGAGCAGTACTTC
CDR3: CSARAGQGAVEQYF
size: few
J: TRBJ2-7
V: TRBV20-1
D: TRBD1

DNA: TGCGCCAGCACCCAGCGGGGAGCCACAGATACGCAGTATTTT
CDR3: CASTQRGATDTQYF
size: many
J: TRBJ2-3
V: TRBV10-2
D: TRBD2

DNA: TGTGCCATCAGCCGAGACGGCTCTGGGGCCAACGTCCTGACTTTC
CDR3: CAISRDGSGANVLTF
size: few
J: TRBJ2-6
V: TRBV6-1
D: NA

DNA: TGTGCCACAAGTGGACTAGCGGGAGAGGGAGGGACCCAGTACTTC
CDR3: CATSGLAGEGGTQYF
size: many
J: TRBJ2-5
V: TRBV7-2
D: TRBD2

DNA: TGTGCCAGCAGTTTGGGACAGGGAGGCAACACCGGGGAGCTGTTTTTT
CDR3: CASSLGQGGNTGELFF
size: few
J: TRBJ2-2
V: TRBV12-3/TRBV12-4
D: TRBD1

DNA: TGTGCCAGTAGTATTTGGGGGCTCGGGGCCGACGTCCTGACTTTC
CDR3: CASSIWGLGADVLTF
size: NA
J: TRBJ2-6
V: TRBV19
D: NA

DNA: TGCAGCGTCACCGACAGGCCGAACACTGAAGCTTTCTTT
CDR3: CSVTDRPNTEAFF
size: once
J: TRBJ1-1
V: TRBV29-1
D: NA

DNA: TGTGCCAGCAGCTTAGGACAGGGTTCCTATAATTCACCCCTCCACTTT
CDR3: CASSLGQGSYNSPLHF
size: few
J: TRBJ1-6
V: TRBV13
D: NA

DNA: TGTGCCAGCAGCCAAGATTTAAACTCTGGGGCCAACGTCCTGACTTTC
CDR3: CASSQDLNSGANVLTF
size: NA
J: TRBJ2-6
V: TRBV4-2
D: NA

DNA: TGTGCCTGGACTAGAGGTTTAAGCGAGCAGTACTTC
CDR3: CAWTRGLSEQYF
size: NA
J: TRBJ2-7
V: TRBV30
D: NA

DNA: TGCAGTGCTCCCCCTACTAGCCTTCATAACGAGCAGTACTTC
CDR3: CSAPPTSLHNEQYF
size: medium-sized
J: TRBJ2-7
V: TRBV20-1
D: NA

DNA: TGTGCCAGCAGTTTTGACAGGGGTTCCACTGAAGCTTTCTTT
CDR3: CASSFDRGSTEAFF
size: many
J: TRBJ1-1
V: TRBV28
D: TRBD1

DNA: TGTGCCAGCAGCCCAGGGTCCAGGGAGCTGTTTTTT
CDR3: CASSPGSRELFF
size: NA
J: TRBJ2-2
V: TRBV7-3
D: NA

DNA: TGTGCCAGTAGTATGGGGATTGGAGCGGGAGCGACCTCCTACGAGCAGTACTTC
CDR3: CASSMGIGAGATSYEQYF
size: NA
J: TRBJ2-7
V: TRBV19
D: TRBD2

DNA: TGTGCCAGCAGCTTGGATGTAGAGCAGTACTTT
CDR3: CASSLDVEQYF
size: NA
J: TRBJ2-7
V: TRBV5-4
D: NA

DNA: TGTGCCAGCAGCTTCCTCCCGGAGAACACTGAAGCTTTCTTT
CDR3: CASSFLPENTEAFF
size: once
J: TRBJ1-1
V: TRBV11-2
D: NA

DNA: TGTGCCAGCAGCTTCGAGAGGTCAGGGACCCAGTACTTC
CDR3: CASSFERSGTQYF
size: many
J: TRBJ2-5
V: TRBV11-3
D: NA

DNA: TGTGCCAGTAGTATAGAATTTCCCTCTAAGTACGCACAGTACGAGCAGTACTTC
CDR3: CASSIEFPSKYAQYEQYF
size: few
J: TRBJ2-7
V: TRBV19
D: NA

DNA: TGCAGTGCTAGTCCAGTTGGTAGCGGGACAAGAAATCGGGCTGGGGCCAACGTCCTGACTTTC
CDR3: CSASPVGSGTRNRAGANVLTF
size: NA
J: TRBJ2-6
V: TRBV20-1
D: TRBD2